The 8 T cell receptor beta chains below were found in one sample sequenced in a study of T cells after yellow fever vaccination. From the 5' RACE reads, TCRdb called clonotypes with MiXCR, one entry per CDR3 protein. The top ten clones hold about 15% of a sample with 350,000 to 450,000 distinct CDR3 sequences, 6.2% of them seen once. The sequenced sample was PBMCs, obtained 5 days after the yellow fever booster vaccination. The receptors derive from a man aged 30 to 45 who received the YFV17D yellow fever vaccine.

V is TRBV20-1 and J is TRBJ2-2, with a tentative D call TRBD1 (6 bases). Trimming pared 1 base from V and 5 bases from J, leaving 14 bases between. Germline lookup yields CDR1 DFQATT and CDR2 SNEGSKA (reference sequence). The CDR3 extends over 15 amino acids. The CDR3, as DNA: TGCAGTGCTAGAGTGGTGCAGGGGAAAACCGGGGAGCTGTTTTTT. Its translation: CSARVVQGKTGELFF.

V and J are TRBV5-5 and TRBJ2-1; 10 bases line up with TRBD2. Per the germline V gene, CDR1 is SGHKS and CDR2 is YYEKEE (reference sequence). The CDR3 totals 16 residues. J was trimmed by 7 bases and V by 0 bases; bases with no gene match: 7. The CDR3 DNA is TGTGCCAGCAGCTTGGCCGGGACTAGCGCAACAAATGAGCAGTTCTTC. Its translation is CASSLAGTSATNEQFF. The whole variable domain, remainder taken from reference TRBV5-5 and TRBJ2-1, is DAGVTQSPTHLIKTRGQQVTLRCSPISGHKSVSWYQQVLGQGPQFIFQYYEKEERGRGNFPDRFSARQFPNYSSELNVNALLLGDSALYLCASSLAGTSATNEQFFGPGTRLTVL.

The chain recombines TRBV27 with TRBJ1-6, with TRBD1 identical over 7 bases. The CDR3 is 15 amino acids. Germline V gene data show CDR1 as MNHEY and CDR2 as SMNVEV (reference sequence). V gave up 10 bases and J gave up 5 bases; unmatched junction bases: 11. CDR3 region: CATGGSNRNNSPLHF. DNA of the CDR3: TGTGCCACAGGGGGTTCGAACAGGAATAATTCACCCCTCCACTTT.

This clonotype was counted many times. This chain links TRBV12-3 or TRBV12-4 with TRBJ2-1; TRBD2 aligns across 7 bases. V dropped 0 bases and J dropped 8; count of bases not matched to a gene: 7. This CDR3 is built from 15 residues. CDR3 nucleotides: TGTGCCAGCAGTTTAGCAGCGGGGAGAAGTGATGAGCAGTTCTTC. This codes for CASSLAAGRSDEQFF.

This clonotype has at least ten counts. The chain employs TRBV12-3 or TRBV12-4 and TRBJ1-1; D unresolved. The V gene lost 7 bases and the J gene lost 0 bases, with 6 bases spanning the gap. This CDR3 has 12 residues. CDR3 residues: CASTRLNTEAFF. CDR3 DNA: TGTGCCAGCACGCGGTTGAACACTGAAGCTTTCTTT.

CDR3 protein: CAWSPDNPTGQVWYEQYF. Written as DNA, the CDR3 is TGTGCCTGGAGCCCCGATAACCCCACGGGACAGGTATGGTACGAGCAGTACTTC. V and J are TRBV30 and TRBJ2-7; 8 positions agree with TRBD1. CDR1 and CDR2 from the germline V gene are GTSNPN and SVGIG (reference sequence). The CDR3 spans 18 residues. Trimming at V came to 3 bases and at J to 4 bases, leaving 20 bases not matched to a gene.

This clonotype was seen repeatedly, ten times or more. The chain has TRBV29-1 and TRBJ1-2; D might be TRBD1 (5 bases). The CDR3 length is 11 residues. The V gene's germline CDR1 is SQVTM and CDR2 ANQGSEA. V dropped 4 bases and J dropped 8 bases, with 11 bases sitting between them. This CDR3 is CSVVQGYGYTF. For the CDR3, the DNA is TGCAGCGTTGTCCAGGGATACGGCTACACCTTC. The full variable domain, its missing parts supplied by reference TRBV29-1 and TRBJ1-2, is SAVISQKPSRDICQRGTSLTIQCQVDSQVTMMFWYRQQPGQSLTLIATANQGSEATYESGFVIDKFPISRPNLTFSTLTVSNMSPEDSSIYLCSVVQGYGYTFGSGTRLTVV.

The chain couples TRBV7-2 to TRBJ2-7; perhaps TRBD1 as D (6 bases). Deletions cut 5 bases from V and 7 bases from J, with 18 bases between. The CDR3 runs 14 residues. CDR1 and CDR2 (germline): SGHTA, FQGNSA. DNA of the CDR3: TGTGCCAGCAGCCCCTCCCCGACAGGCACGGAGCAGTACTTC. Its translation is CASSPSPTGTEQYF.